Shown below are 24 T cell receptor beta chains from a single sample sequenced in a study of blood T cell repertoires in COVID-19. Profiled with immunoSEQ multiplex PCR; TCRdb holds only in-frame clones, not every one. The sample contains about 200,000 clones, roughly 92% of which appear only once. Input material: peripheral blood. The receptors here all came from a man aged 25-40 years with COVID-19, enrolled during active disease.

The chain combines TRBV10-1 with TRBJ1-1; D call uncertain. Trimming left V 4 bases short and J 0 bases short, with 12 bases between. This CDR3 has 15 residues. CDR1 and CDR2 from the germline V gene are WNHNN and SYGVQD (reference sequence). CDR3 protein: CASSGSPGMNTEAFF. For the CDR3, the DNA is TGCGCCAGCAGTGGTTCCCCGGGGATGAACACTGAAGCTTTCTTT.

CDR3 bases: TGTGCCAGTAGTATAGAGGGTCGACTCCGGAGCTCCTATAATTCACCCCTCCACTTT. Translation gives CASSIEGRLRSSYNSPLHF. The chain uses TRBV19 and TRBJ1-6; D call uncertain. The germline V gene has CDR1 LNHDA and CDR2 SQIVND (reference sequence). Deletions cut 0 bases from V and 0 bases from J, with 15 bases between. This CDR3 is 19 amino acids long.

This chain uses TRBV7-2 with TRBJ1-5; 8 nucleotides align to TRBD1. Unmatched junction bases numbered 1, after V lost 2 bases and J lost 4 bases. CDR3 length: 14 amino acids. The V gene's germline CDR1 is SGHTA and CDR2 FQGNSA. CDR3 residues: CASSLRQGNQPQHF. Written as DNA, the CDR3 is TGTGCCAGCAGCTTAAGACAGGGGAATCAGCCCCAGCATTTT. Together with reference TRBV7-2 and TRBJ1-5, the CDR3 gives the full variable domain: GAGVSQSPSNKVTEKGKDVELRCDPISGHTALYWYRQSLGQGLEFLIYFQGNSAPDKSGLPSDRFSAERTGGSVSTLTIQRTQQEDSAVYLCASSLRQGNQPQHFGDGTRLSIL.

CDR3 region: CASSFVTGVNQPQHF. The CDR3 nucleotides read TGTGCCAGCAGTTTCGTGACAGGGGTTAATCAGCCCCAGCATTTT. V gene TRBV6-2 or TRBV6-3 combines with J gene TRBJ1-5; TRBD1 matches 8 bases. J gave up 4 bases and V 4 bases, and 6 bases lay outside the gene matches. Germline V gives CDR1 MNHEY, CDR2 SVGEGT. The CDR3 totals 15 residues.

The rearrangement uses TRBV2 and TRBJ1-2, with a tentative D call TRBD1 (5 bases). Germline-derived CDR1 and CDR2 are SNHLY and FYNNEI. Trimming shortened V by 6 bases and J by 8 bases, and 16 bases separated the two germline ends. The CDR3 is 13 residues long. CDR3 bases: TGTGCCAGCAGAAACTCAGGGCTTCGAGGCTACACCTTC. Protein product: CASRNSGLRGYTF.

V and J are TRBV3-1 (or the pseudogene TRBV3-2) and TRBJ1-2; D gene ambiguous. The CDR3 is 15 residues long. In germline, CDR1 is LGHDT, CDR2 YNNKEL (reference sequence). The ends were cut back, 1 base at V and 7 bases at J, with 16 bases in the middle. Written as DNA, the CDR3 is TGTGCCAGCAGCCAAGTCGTGCGGGGTTTTCGTGGCTACACCTTC. Its protein product is CASSQVVRGFRGYTF.

This clone was seen just once. The V and J genes are TRBV5-5 and TRBJ1-6; D perhaps matches TRBD1 (5 bases). The germline V and J ends were trimmed by 0 bases and 3 bases, with 13 bases remaining between them. This CDR3 is built from 17 residues. Germline assignment: CDR1 SGHKS and CDR2 YYEKEE (reference sequence). The CDR3 is CASSLEAGRIYNSPLHF. Written as DNA, the CDR3 is TGTGCCAGCAGCTTGGAGGCGGGACGTATCTATAATTCACCCCTCCACTTT.

The CDR3 sequence: CSASLPLNTEAFF. The CDR3 bases are TGCAGTGCTAGTCTCCCCCTGAACACTGAAGCTTTCTTT. V usage is TRBV20-1 and J usage is TRBJ1-1; D is undetermined. In germline, CDR1 is DFQATT, CDR2 SNEGSKA (reference sequence). The germline V and J ends were trimmed by 3 bases and 0 bases, with 8 bases remaining between them. The CDR3 has 13 residues.

This clone was seen only once. V usage is TRBV2 and J usage is TRBJ1-2; no firm D call. The CDR3 runs 14 residues. The germline CDR1 and CDR2 sequences are SNHLY and FYNNEI. The V end was cut by 6 bases, the J end by 0 bases, with 11 bases between. The DNA of the CDR3 is TGTGCCAGCAGAGGAGACGGGACTAACTATGGCTACACCTTC. This sequence encodes CASRGDGTNYGYTF. Looking up the rest from reference TRBV2 and TRBJ1-2 gives the full variable domain: EPEVTQTPSHQVTQMGQEVILRCVPISNHLYFYWYRQILGQKVEFLVSFYNNEISEKSEIFDDQFSVERPDGSNFTLKIRSTKLEDSAMYFCASRGDGTNYGYTFGSGTRLTVV.

The chain joins TRBV5-1 to TRBJ2-2, with 12 bases matching TRBD2. V shed 0 bases and J 1 base; nucleotides not matched to a gene: 4. The CDR3 extends over 18 amino acids. The germline CDR1 and CDR2 sequences are SGHRS and YFSETQ. CDR3 nucleotide sequence: TGCGCCAGCAGCTTGGCACTAGCGGGGGGAAGGAACACCGGGGAGCTGTTTTTT. Its protein product is CASSLALAGGRNTGELFF.

A single count supports this clone. This chain joins TRBV18 and TRBJ2-4; 8 bases are a match to TRBD2. Germline V CDR1 and CDR2: KGHSH, LQKENI. Losses at the gene ends were 3 bases for V and 0 bases for J; bases not matched to a gene: 4. The CDR3 length is 16 residues. The CDR3 coding sequence is TGTGCCAGCTCACCCCCGGGACTAGTAGCCAAAAACATTCAGTACTTC. This encodes CASSPPGLVAKNIQYF.

The V gene is TRBV4-1, the J gene TRBJ1-2; maybe TRBD1 (5 bases). The V end was cut by 2 bases, the J end by 7 bases, with 20 bases between. There are 16 residues in the CDR3. Germline loops: CDR1 MGHRA, CDR2 YSYEKL. CDR3 sequence reads: CASSQQALTGPLGYTF. The CDR3, as DNA: TGCGCCAGCAGCCAACAAGCATTAACAGGCCCTCTTGGCTACACCTTC.

The CDR3 spells CASSAWTGEGYTF. In nucleotides, the CDR3 is TGTGCCAGCAGTGCTTGGACAGGGGAGGGCTACACCTTC. V usage is TRBV28 and J usage is TRBJ1-2, with 9 bases fitting TRBD1. Losses at the gene ends were 5 bases for V and 8 bases for J; bases not matched to a gene: 6. The CDR3 runs 13 residues. Germline V gives CDR1 MDHEN, CDR2 SYDVKM.

The gene calls are TRBV3-1 (or the pseudogene TRBV3-2) and TRBJ2-2, with 8 bases lining up with TRBD2. The CDR3 contains 15 residues. Germline V gene lookup returns CDR1 LGHDT and CDR2 YNNKEL (reference sequence). V trimming: 6 bases; J trimming: 6 bases; junction bases outside the gene matches: 9. CDR3 sequence: CASSLSGAGAGELFF. The CDR3 nucleotides read TGTGCCAGCAGTCTTAGCGGGGCGGGCGCCGGGGAGCTGTTTTTT.

As to this clone: A read error may produce the germline difference seen at one junction end. The sample contains more than one DNA sequence encoding this CDR3. This sequence joins TRBV9 and TRBJ1-5; D possibly corresponds to TRBD1 (5 bases). This CDR3 has 15 amino acids. Germline V CDR1 and CDR2: SGDLS, YYNGEE. CDR3 sequence (DNA): TGTGCTAGCAGCGTAGGAACAGGCAGCAATCAGCCCCAGCATTTT. Protein product: CASSVGTGSNQPQHF.

The V call is TRBV10-3, the J call TRBJ2-1; perhaps TRBD1 as D (6 bases). V lost 11 bases and J 4 bases, leaving 9 bases between the germline ends. The V gene's germline CDR1 is ENHRY and CDR2 SYGVKD. The CDR3 has 11 residues. Here the CDR3 reads CAATGYNEQFF. CDR3 sequence (DNA): TGTGCCGCGACAGGATACAATGAGCAGTTCTTC.

The chain is built from TRBV20-1 and TRBJ1-5, with D perhaps TRBD1 (5 bases). CDR3 size: 13 residues. Between the trimmed V and J ends, which lost 3 bases and 2 bases, there was a span of 8 bases. Germline V gene lookup returns CDR1 DFQATT and CDR2 SNEGSKA (reference sequence). CDR3 coding DNA: TGCAGTGCTAGTCAGGGTGGCAATCAGCCCCAGCATTTT. Amino acids: CSASQGGNQPQHF.

The sample holds one count of this clone. V usage is TRBV9 and J usage is TRBJ1-3; perhaps TRBD1 as D (5 bases). From germline, CDR1 is SGDLS and CDR2 YYNGEE. Trimming stripped 0 bases from V and 1 base from J, with 11 bases between. The CDR3 has 16 residues. CDR3 nucleotide sequence: TGTGCCAGCAGCGTAGAGGCGGGGGGTTCTGGAAACACCATATATTTT. Translation: CASSVEAGGSGNTIYF.

The chain links TRBV3-1 (or the pseudogene TRBV3-2) to TRBJ1-6; 8 bases align to TRBD1. Germline V gives CDR1 LGHDT, CDR2 YNNKEL (reference sequence). The ends lost 4 bases at V and 10 bases at J; junction bases unmatched: 15. CDR3 size: 17 residues. The CDR3 DNA is TGTGCCAGCAGCCCCACCGTTCGGCCAGGGGGCAGATCACCCCTCCACTTT. Protein: CASSPTVRPGGRSPLHF.

The J gene is TRBJ1-2, the V gene TRBV21-1. TRBV21-1 is recorded as a pseudogene. The CDR3 length is 16 residues. CDR3 region: CASRPNHRRGGNRYTF. CDR3 nucleotides: TGTGCCAGCAGGCCGAATCATAGGAGAGGAGGAAATCGCTACACCTTC.

The chain recombines TRBV11-2 with TRBJ2-7; TRBD2 aligns across 12 bases. The CDR3 runs 15 residues. Unmatched junction bases numbered 9, after V lost 5 bases and J lost 7 bases. Germline loops: CDR1 SGHAT, CDR2 FQNNGV. The CDR3 DNA reads TGTGCCAGCAGCCAACCTAGCGGGGGGGCCTCGGAGCAGTACTTC. Translated, it gives CASSQPSGGASEQYF.

CDR3 protein: CASSSAAVRVPAGYTF. In DNA form, the CDR3 reads TGTGCCAGCAGTTCCGCGGCAGTCCGGGTTCCAGCGGGCTACACCTTC. The genes are TRBV27 and TRBJ1-2; the D is unclear. This CDR3 spans 16 amino acids. Per the germline V gene, CDR1 is MNHEY and CDR2 is SMNVEV (reference sequence). Trimming removed 4 bases at V and 8 bases at J, with 23 bases between.

The gene calls are TRBV6-5 and TRBJ2-2; the D is unclear. This CDR3 comprises 15 residues. CDR1 and CDR2 (germline): MNHEY, SVGAGI. V lost 2 bases and J lost 1, with 8 bases in between. The CDR3 sequence is CASSYHKRNTGELFF. The CDR3 region has the DNA TGTGCCAGCAGTTACCACAAGCGGAACACCGGGGAGCTGTTTTTT.

The chain is built from TRBV9 and TRBJ2-1, with a possible D match to TRBD2 (6 bases). CDR1 is SGDLS and CDR2 is YYNGEE in the germline V gene. V dropped 4 bases and J dropped 6 bases, with 20 bases sitting between them. The CDR3 is 16 residues long. The CDR3 sequence is CASSPPVGSARNEQFF. The CDR3 nucleotides are TGTGCCAGCAGCCCTCCGGTCGGGAGCGCTCGCAATGAGCAGTTCTTC.